This T cell receptor beta chain appears in the sequencing data of a study of identical twins. With template switching, a universal primer site was added, and the cDNA carried unique molecular identifiers. TCRdb reanalysed the 5' RACE reads using MiXCR and keeps one entry per CDR3 protein. The data contain around 300,000 distinct CDR3 sequences, under 9.5% of them seen just once; the ten biggest clones take up over 2%. Regarding the study as a whole: Insertions were reduced in abundant cord blood beta clonotypes but not in memory repertoires.

This clonotype came up many times. Its target is unknown. V lost 4 bases to trimming and J lost 2 bases, with 14 bases between them. From germline, CDR1 is SQVTM and CDR2 ANQGSEA. The CDR3 extends over 14 amino acids. These data were also reused for a study on yellow fever vaccine responses in identical twins.

Sample: memory (CD45RO+) T cells sorted from blood. The chain carries TRBV29-1 and TRBJ2-5; D possibly corresponds to TRBD1 (5 bases). The source of this sequence is a woman in her late teens or twenties in good health. Written as DNA, the CDR3 is TGCAGCGTTGGAGCAGGGTCTGTACAAGAGACCCAGTACTTC. The encoded protein is CSVGAGSVQETQYF.